The present TCR beta chain was sequenced within a study of T cell repertoires in cytomegalovirus infection. About the research overall: Peptides in the study included HLA-C-restricted and HLA-B-restricted CMV epitopes. Indications came from public TCR beta signatures; they pointed to CMV infection and to a matching HLA type. Regarding the study as a whole: Using cumulative public TCR beta family frequency, the authors identified those who carried CMV together with the relevant HLA. Dominant in the ex vivo response were TCR beta clonotypes restricted by HLA-C and specific for CMV.

TCRdb fed the reads into MiXCR, producing one record per CDR3 protein. The sample has roughly 920,000 distinct CDR3 sequences, around 29% seen once. V gave up 4 bases and J gave up 2 bases, with 26 bases separating them. The germline V gene has CDR1 LGHNA and CDR2 YNFKEQ. This CDR3 is 19 amino acids long. This clonotype has just a few counts. The antigen remains unidentified. The rearrangement joins TRBV4-2 to TRBJ1-1; D possibly corresponds to TRBD1 (6 bases). This clonotype was obtained from a human donor in good health (CMV status not recorded). Some clones in this sample may be carry-over from other donors' samples. Sequencing was performed on cultured CD8+ T cells from PBMCs, taken from culture after CMV antigen stimulation. The CDR3 loop is CASSPETTFGGASNTEAFF. The CDR3 nucleotides are TGTGCCAGCAGCCCAGAAACCACCTTTGGGGGCGCGAGCAACACTGAAGCTTTCTTT.